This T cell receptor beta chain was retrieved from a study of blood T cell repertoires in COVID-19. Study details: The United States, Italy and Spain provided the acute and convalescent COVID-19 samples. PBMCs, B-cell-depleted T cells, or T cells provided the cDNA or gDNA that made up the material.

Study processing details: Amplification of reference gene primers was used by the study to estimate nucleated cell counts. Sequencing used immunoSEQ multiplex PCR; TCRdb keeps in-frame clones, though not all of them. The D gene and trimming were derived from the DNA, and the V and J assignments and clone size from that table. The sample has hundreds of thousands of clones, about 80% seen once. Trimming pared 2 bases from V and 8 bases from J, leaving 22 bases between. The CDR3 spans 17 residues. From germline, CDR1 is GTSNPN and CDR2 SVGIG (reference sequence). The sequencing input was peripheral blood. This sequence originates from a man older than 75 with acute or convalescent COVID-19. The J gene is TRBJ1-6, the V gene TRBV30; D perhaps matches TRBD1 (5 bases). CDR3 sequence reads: CAWSLSLISGIHSPLHF. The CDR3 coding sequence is TGTGCCTGGAGTCTATCTCTCATCTCAGGGATCCATTCACCCCTCCACTTT.